Listed below are T cell receptor beta chains from one sample, sequenced in a study of shared clonotypes between healthy human individuals. Some clones are missing from TCRdb's copy, which holds only in-frame ones; the method was immunoSEQ multiplex PCR. The sample yields 800,000 to 1,200,000 clones, more than 75% seen once. The sequenced material came from memory CD4+ T cells from PBMCs. Receptors originate from a man between 18 and 29 years old in good health. Some clones in this sample may be carry-over from other donors' samples. The CDR3 runs from the conserved cysteine through the conserved F or W. The D gene is left open where the match is weak. The listing skips clone size in some rows; elsewhere it reads once, few, many or a size class.

>TRBJ2-1|NA|TRBD1|TRBV18
CASSPLGQGLYNEQFF
TGTGCCAGCTCACCCCTGGGACAGGGTCTATACAATGAGCAGTTCTTC
>TRBJ2-1|once|TRBD2|TRBV7-3
CASSSSSGVEQFF
TGTGCCAGCAGCTCCTCTAGCGGCGTTGAGCAGTTCTTC
>TRBJ1-3|NA|NA|TRBV28
CASTPNARLRNTIYF
TGTGCCAGCACCCCGAATGCTCGTCTTCGAAACACCATATATTTT
>TRBJ2-1|once|NA|TRBV11-2
CASSLRNEQFF
TGTGCCAGCAGCTTACGCAATGAGCAGTTCTTC
>TRBJ2-7|NA|NA|TRBV29-1
CSVEEAYEQYF
TGCAGCGTTGAAGAAGCCTACGAGCAGTACTTC
>TRBJ2-1|once|NA|TRBV4-3
CASSQDAAAKIYNEQFF
TGCGCCAGCAGCCAAGATGCCGCGGCGAAAATTTACAATGAGCAGTTCTTC
>TRBJ1-5|NA|NA|TRBV19
CASSIVGGVGQTQHF
TGTGCCAGTAGTATAGTAGGGGGAGTAGGTCAGACCCAGCATTTT
>TRBJ2-1|NA|NA|TRBV29-1
CSVAPDFHNEQFF
TGCAGCGTGGCCCCCGACTTTCACAATGAGCAGTTCTTC
>TRBJ2-5|NA|TRBD2|TRBV7-2
CASSFRGLAGETQYF
TGTGCCAGCAGCTTCCGTGGACTAGCGGGAGAGACCCAGTACTTC
>TRBJ1-6|NA|NA|TRBV30
CAWSESSGARSPLHF
TGTGCCTGGAGTGAAAGCTCAGGGGCCCGGTCACCCCTCCACTTT
>TRBJ1-5|NA|NA|TRBV28
CARARTGQPQHF
TGTGCCAGGGCCCGGACTGGACAGCCCCAGCATTTT
>TRBJ2-5|NA|NA|TRBV5-4
CASSLGQGGETQYF
TGTGCCAGCAGCTTGGGGCAGGGGGGAGAGACCCAGTACTTC
>TRBJ1-1|NA|NA|TRBV5-1
CASSLDDSRGTEAFF
TGCGCCAGCAGCTTGGATGACTCCCGGGGGACTGAAGCTTTCTTT
>TRBJ2-1|once|NA|TRBV6-6
CASSYLTSSGEQFF
TGTGCCAGCAGTTACCTGACCTCTAGTGGGGAGCAGTTCTTC
>TRBJ2-1|NA|NA|TRBV11-2
CASSSFGSGLSEQFF
TGTGCCAGCAGTTCTTTTGGGAGCGGCCTGAGTGAGCAGTTCTTC
>TRBJ2-1|NA|TRBD2|TRBV30
CAWTPGASGRGNEQFF
TGTGCCTGGACCCCTGGGGCTAGCGGGAGAGGCAATGAGCAGTTCTTC
>TRBJ2-1|NA|NA|TRBV6-1
CASSVTGGSYNEQFF
TGTGCCAGCAGTGTGACAGGCGGGAGCTACAATGAGCAGTTCTTC
>TRBJ2-7|NA|NA|TRBV5-4
CASSLQGAEVQYF
TGTGCCAGCAGCTTGCAGGGAGCTGAGGTGCAGTACTTC
>TRBJ1-6|NA|NA|TRBV5-4
CASSPGNSPLHF
TGTGCCAGCAGCCCGGGGAATTCACCCCTCCACTTT
>TRBJ2-1|NA|TRBD2|TRBV7-3
CASSSSSGSLHEQFF
TGTGCCAGCAGCTCTTCTAGCGGGAGTCTCCATGAGCAGTTCTTC
>TRBJ2-2|NA|TRBD2|TRBV5-1
CASSPSLAGVTGELFF
TGCGCCAGCAGCCCGAGCCTAGCGGGAGTCACCGGGGAGCTGTTTTTT
>TRBJ1-5|few|NA|TRBV5-1
CARTQPQHF
TGCGCCAGGACCCAGCCCCAGCATTTT
>TRBJ1-5|NA|TRBD1|TRBV28
CASSRDRVGFDNQPQHF
TGTGCCAGCAGCCGTGACAGGGTGGGGTTTGACAATCAGCCCCAGCATTTT
>TRBJ1-5|NA|NA|TRBV6-5
CASSLGEGQPQHF
TGTGCCAGCAGTCTGGGGGAGGGTCAGCCCCAGCATTTT
>TRBJ1-1|NA|NA|TRBV5-5
CASSPTSMNTEAFF
TGTGCCAGCAGCCCGACGTCAATGAACACTGAAGCTTTCTTT
>TRBJ2-7|NA|TRBD2|TRBV18
CASSPRLAGGSYEQYF
TGTGCCAGCTCACCACGACTAGCGGGAGGCTCCTACGAGCAGTACTTC
>TRBJ1-1|NA|NA|TRBV28
CASSGFYPNTEAFF
TGTGCCAGCAGTGGATTCTACCCGAACACTGAAGCTTTCTTT
>TRBJ2-7|NA|TRBD2|TRBV7-2
CASSRTSGSGSYEQYF
TGTGCCAGCAGCAGGACTAGCGGGAGTGGTTCCTACGAGCAGTACTTC
>TRBJ1-2|once|TRBD1|TRBV7-2
CASSLGQGLNYGYTF
TGTGCCAGCAGCTTAGGACAGGGGCTGAACTATGGCTACACCTTC
>TRBJ2-1|NA|TRBD2|TRBV28
CASSLPLTSADNEQFF
TGTGCCAGCAGTCTCCCCCTGACTAGCGCAGACAATGAGCAGTTCTTC
>TRBJ1-5|NA|NA|TRBV2
CASSDGGNQPQHF
TGTGCCAGCAGTGACGGGGGTAATCAGCCCCAGCATTTT
>TRBJ2-3|NA|NA|TRBV5-1
CASSFRPVEGNWGTDTQYF
TGCGCCAGCAGCTTCAGACCTGTGGAGGGGAATTGGGGCACAGATACGCAGTATTTT
>TRBJ1-4|few|NA|TRBV29-1
CSVEGATNEKLFF
TGCAGCGTCGAGGGGGCAACTAATGAAAAACTGTTTTTT
>TRBJ2-5|NA|TRBD2|TRBV4-3
CASSQGQREQETQYF
TGCGCCAGCAGCCAAGGCCAGCGGGAGCAGGAGACCCAGTACTTC
>TRBJ2-7|few|NA|TRBV10-3
CAISETSTPYEQYF
TGTGCCATCAGTGAGACTAGCACACCCTACGAGCAGTACTTC
>TRBJ2-7|NA|NA|TRBV20-1
CSPRGSRQYF
TGCAGCCCTCGTGGGAGTAGGCAGTACTTC
>TRBJ1-2|NA|NA|TRBV28
CAAEQVRWGYTF
TGTGCCGCAGAACAGGTTCGTTGGGGCTACACCTTC
>TRBJ1-3|NA|TRBD1|TRBV28
CASSGQGASGNTIYF
TGTGCCAGCAGTGGCCAGGGGGCGTCTGGAAACACCATATATTTT
>TRBJ2-7|NA|TRBD2|TRBV6-5
CASKTSGSSYEQYF
TGTGCCAGCAAAACTAGCGGGAGCTCCTACGAGCAGTACTTC
>TRBJ1-1|many|NA|TRBV7-9
CASSPFGGRTEAFF
TGTGCCAGCAGCCCATTCGGGGGCCGTACTGAAGCTTTCTTT
>TRBJ2-2|NA|TRBD2|TRBV11-2
CASSSLAVNTGELFF
TGTGCCAGCAGCTCACTAGCGGTGAACACCGGGGAGCTGTTTTTT
>TRBJ2-3|NA|NA|TRBV28
CASSYGGPDTQYF
TGTGCCAGCAGTTACGGAGGGCCAGATACGCAGTATTTT
>TRBJ2-3|NA|NA|TRBV4-1
CAREGRRADTQYF
TGCGCCAGGGAGGGGCGACGGGCAGATACGCAGTATTTT
>TRBJ1-2|NA|NA|TRBV9
CASGGRDGNYGYTF
TGTGCCAGCGGTGGTCGAGATGGGAACTATGGCTACACCTTC
>TRBJ2-3|NA|TRBD2|TRBV10-1
CASSDSRGSGTGADTQYF
TGCGCCAGCAGTGATTCCAGAGGGAGCGGGACGGGGGCAGATACGCAGTATTTT
>TRBJ2-7|NA|NA|TRBV9
CASSFLSVPTYEQYF
TGTGCCAGCAGCTTCTTGTCCGTACCCACCTACGAGCAGTACTTC
>TRBJ1-1|few|NA|TRBV2
CATRVNTEAFF
TGTGCCACCAGGGTGAACACTGAAGCTTTCTTT
>TRBJ2-3|once|TRBD2|TRBV4-1
CASSQEGTSGRSSTDTQYF
TGCGCCAGCAGCCAAGAAGGGACTAGCGGGAGATCTAGCACAGATACGCAGTATTTT
>TRBJ2-3|NA|TRBD1|TRBV5-1
CASSLVSGGRDTQYF
TGCGCCAGCAGCTTGGTATCAGGGGGTAGGGATACGCAGTATTTT
>TRBJ2-1|NA|NA|TRBV7-2
CASSLAPGPGDEQFF
TGTGCCAGCAGCTTAGCGCCGGGCCCAGGCGATGAGCAGTTCTTC